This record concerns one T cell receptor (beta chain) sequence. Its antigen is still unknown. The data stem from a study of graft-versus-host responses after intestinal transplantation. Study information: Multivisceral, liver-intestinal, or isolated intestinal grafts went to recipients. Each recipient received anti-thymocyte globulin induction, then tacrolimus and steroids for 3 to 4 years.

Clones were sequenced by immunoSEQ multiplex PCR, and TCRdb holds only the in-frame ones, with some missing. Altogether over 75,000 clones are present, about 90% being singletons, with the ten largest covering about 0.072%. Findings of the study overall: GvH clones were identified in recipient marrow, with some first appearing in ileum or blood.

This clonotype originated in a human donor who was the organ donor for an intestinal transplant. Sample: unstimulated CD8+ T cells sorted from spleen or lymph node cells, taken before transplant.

The CDR3 sequence is CASSLTSGGYDTQYF. CDR3 coding DNA: TGTGCCAGCAGCTTGACGAGCGGGGGATATGATACGCAGTATTTT. The chain is built from TRBV7-8 and TRBJ2-3; 8 bases line up with TRBD2. The germline V gene encodes CDR1 SGHVS and CDR2 FQNEAQ. Losses at the gene ends were 3 bases for V and 6 bases for J; bases not matched to a gene: 8. This CDR3 comprises 15 residues.